A selection of T cell receptor beta chains follows, all from one sample in a study of technical replicates of blood from a few donors. The assay was immunoSEQ multiplex PCR, and TCRdb's table has in-frame clones only and misses some. The table has approximately 29,000 clones, more than 90% seen once. Sequencing was carried out using PBMCs. The source of these receptors is a human donor in good health. Some clones in this sample may be carry-over from other donors' samples. The CDR3 runs from the conserved cysteine through the conserved F or W. A D gene is named only where the DNA matches it firmly. Clone size is given for some rows only: seen once, a few or many times, or a class if the clone is expanded.

DNA	CDR3	size	V	J	D
TGTGCCTGGACTAGCGGGGGATACAATGAGCAGTTCTTC	CAWTSGGYNEQFF	.	TRBV30	TRBJ2-1	TRBD2
TGCGCCAGCAGCCAAGGTTCCGGGACTAGCTCCTACGAGCAGTACTTC	CASSQGSGTSSYEQYF	.	TRBV4-1	TRBJ2-7	TRBD2
TGTGCCAGCAGTGAACCAGGGATAAGCAATCAGCCCCAGCATTTT	CASSEPGISNQPQHF	.	TRBV6-1	TRBJ1-5	.
TGTGCTAGTGGTTTGGCCGGGGGGGTCGGCTACACCTTC	CASGLAGGVGYTF	.	TRBV12-5	TRBJ1-2	.
TGTGCCACCGGGCGGGGGTTCCAAGAGACCCAGTACTTC	CATGRGFQETQYF	.	TRBV27	TRBJ2-5	TRBD2
TGTGCCAGCAGTGCGAGCGGGGTTGGCACAGATACGCAGTATTTT	CASSASGVGTDTQYF	few	TRBV2	TRBJ2-3	TRBD2
TGTGCCAGCAGCGCTTTTCCTTCCGGGACAGGGGGCAATGGCTACACCTTC	CASSAFPSGTGGNGYTF	.	TRBV9	TRBJ1-2	TRBD1
TGTGCCAGCAGCGCAACTCAGGACAGCAAGGCGTATTTT	CASSATQDSKAYF	.	TRBV6-1	TRBJ2-3	.
TGCGCCAGCAGCCTCGGAGACAGGGGAAGGGCCGGGGAGCTGTTTTTT	CASSLGDRGRAGELFF	.	TRBV4-3	TRBJ2-2	TRBD1
TGTGCCAGCAGCAAAGATGGCCAGGGTGGATCACCCCTCCACTTT	CASSKDGQGGSPLHF	.	TRBV21-1	TRBJ1-6	.
TGTGCCAGCAGTACCCAGGACAGGGTAAATGAGCAGTTCTTC	CASSTQDRVNEQFF	.	TRBV7-6	TRBJ2-1	TRBD1
TGCGCCAGCAGCCAGGAGAGGAGCTTCCGGGTTAGTGGCTACACCTTC	CASSQERSFRVSGYTF	.	TRBV4-1	TRBJ1-2	.
TGTGCCAGCAGCTGGCGGGGCAGCTCCTACAATGAGCAGTTCTTC	CASSWRGSSYNEQFF	.	TRBV13	TRBJ2-1	.
TGTGCCAGCAGTGAGGAGAGAGGGGCCAACGTCCTGACTTTC	CASSEERGANVLTF	.	TRBV2	TRBJ2-6	.
TGTGCCAGCAGTTACTCTAGCGGACTCCCGGGGACCCAGTACTTC	CASSYSSGLPGTQYF	.	TRBV6-5	TRBJ2-5	.
TGTGCCAGCAGTTTATGGACAGGGATCCAAGAGACCCAGTACTTC	CASSLWTGIQETQYF	once	TRBV27	TRBJ2-5	TRBD1
TGTGCCAGCAGCCCTCGTAGTCTGAACACTGAAGCTTTCTTT	CASSPRSLNTEAFF	.	TRBV7-9	TRBJ1-1	.
TGTGCCAGCAGACCTACGCGGGACAGTGAAGCTTTCTTT	CASRPTRDSEAFF	.	TRBV7-8	TRBJ1-1	TRBD1
TGTGCCAGCAGCTTAGTCCCGGGATTAGCCAAAAACATTCAGTACTTC	CASSLVPGLAKNIQYF	.	TRBV11-2	TRBJ2-4	.
TGTGCCAGCAGCTTAGGGCTAGCGGATTACAATGAGCAGTTCTTC	CASSLGLADYNEQFF	.	TRBV7-8	TRBJ2-1	TRBD2
TGTGCCTATCACAGGGGGACCCACGAGCAGTACTTC	CAYHRGTHEQYF	.	TRBV30	TRBJ2-7	TRBD1
TGTGCCAGCAGTTTTCAGGGGGCGATGGGCTACACCTTC	CASSFQGAMGYTF	.	TRBV7-9	TRBJ1-2	TRBD1
TGTGCCAGCTCGGGGCTAGCGAAATACAATGAGCAGTTCTTC	CASSGLAKYNEQFF	once	TRBV6-1	TRBJ2-1	.
TGTGCCAGCAGCCGGGACAGGGCAACTAATGAAAAACTGTTTTTT	CASSRDRATNEKLFF	.	TRBV7-2	TRBJ1-4	TRBD1
TGTGCCAGCAGCTTAGAGGGGAGGAGAGCTTTCTTT	CASSLEGRRAFF	.	TRBV7-9	TRBJ1-1	.
TGCAGCGTGGCAAGGGGGGGTTACGAGCAGTACTTC	CSVARGGYEQYF	.	TRBV29-1	TRBJ2-7	.
TGTGCCATCAGTGAGTCCACTAGCGGGAGAGCAGATACGCAGTATTTT	CAISESTSGRADTQYF	.	TRBV10-3	TRBJ2-3	TRBD2
TGTGCCAGCAGTGAACTGGGCCCGCCTACTTCACCCCTCCACTTT	CASSELGPPTSPLHF	.	TRBV2	TRBJ1-6	.
TGTGCCAGCAGTGGGACAATTGTAGCCCAGTACTTC	CASSGTIVAQYF	.	TRBV2	TRBJ2-5	.
TGTGCCACGAGGGGGAGAAATGACGAAGCTTTCTTT	CATRGRNDEAFF	.	TRBV6-5	TRBJ1-1	.
TGTGCCAGCAGCCAAGGTTGGGCTAGCGGGAGTTACGAGCAGTACTTC	CASSQGWASGSYEQYF	few	TRBV14	TRBJ2-7	TRBD2
TGCGCCAGCAGCTTGGCCGGGACAGGGGACGAGCAGTACTTC	CASSLAGTGDEQYF	.	TRBV5-1	TRBJ2-7	TRBD1
TGCGCCAGCAGCTTCGGCCAGGGCGACACCGGGGAGCTGTTTTTT	CASSFGQGDTGELFF	.	TRBV5-1	TRBJ2-2	.
TGCAGCGTTGAAGATCGCGGACAGGGCGGATACGGCTACACCTTC	CSVEDRGQGGYGYTF	.	TRBV29-1	TRBJ1-2	TRBD1
TGTGCCAGCAGTTACGGCAGTGAAGCTTTCTTT	CASSYGSEAFF	.	TRBV6-5	TRBJ1-1	.
TGTGCCAGCAACCCTGTCAGGGGAAATTCACCCCTCCACTTT	CASNPVRGNSPLHF	.	TRBV6-1	TRBJ1-6	.
TGTGCCAGCAGCGTAGTGGGACAGGGAAACAATGAGCAGTTCTTC	CASSVVGQGNNEQFF	.	TRBV9	TRBJ2-1	TRBD1
TGTGCCAGCAGCCACAAAAGGGGGCTCATGAACACTGAAGCTTTCTTT	CASSHKRGLMNTEAFF	once	TRBV7-9	TRBJ1-1	TRBD1
TGTGCAAGTCGCCCCGACAGAAAACAAGCCTATAGCAATCAGCCCCAGCATTTT	CASRPDRKQAYSNQPQHF	.	TRBV12-2	TRBJ1-5	.
TGTGCCAGCAGCTTGGTGAGCTACGAGCAGTACTTC	CASSLVSYEQYF	.	TRBV11-2	TRBJ2-7	.
TGTGCCAGCACCCATAGAGAGACCCAGTACTTC	CASTHRETQYF	.	TRBV5-6	TRBJ2-5	.
TGCAGTGCTAGCTCAGGGTATGGCTACACCTTC	CSASSGYGYTF	.	TRBV20-1	TRBJ1-2	.
TGTGCCAGCAGCTTGGATGCGGTGCAGTATTTT	CASSLDAVQYF	once	TRBV5-4	TRBJ2-3	.
TGTGCCAGCAGCTTATATAGGGACAGGGGGGACGAGCAGTACTTC	CASSLYRDRGDEQYF	once	TRBV7-8	TRBJ2-7	TRBD1
TGTGCCAGCAGCTGGGGAGGCGGGGTGTCTGGAAACACCATATATTTT	CASSWGGGVSGNTIYF	.	TRBV5-4	TRBJ1-3	.
TGTGCTAGTGGTTTTGCTTCTTTCCCGGGACAGGTTAACTATGGCTACACCTTC	CASGFASFPGQVNYGYTF	.	TRBV12-5	TRBJ1-2	TRBD1
TGTGCCAGCAGCTTTGGCAGGGCGACCTACGAGCAGTACTTC	CASSFGRATYEQYF	.	TRBV5-6	TRBJ2-7	.
TGTGCCAGCAGCTTAGCTGGTACAGGGATCACAGATACGCAGTATTTT	CASSLAGTGITDTQYF	.	TRBV7-2	TRBJ2-3	.
TGTGCCAGCAGCCAACTCGCAGGGGGCTACGAGCAGTACTTC	CASSQLAGGYEQYF	.	TRBV14	TRBJ2-7	TRBD1
TGCAGCGTTGTTTCGGGCTATGGCTACACCTTC	CSVVSGYGYTF	.	TRBV29-1	TRBJ1-2	.
TGTGCCAGCAGTGACGCGGGGGGGCCCCTCGAGCAGTACTTC	CASSDAGGPLEQYF	.	TRBV6-6	TRBJ2-7	TRBD2
TGCAGCGGACTTTTACACGCGAACACCGGGGAGCTGTTTTTT	CSGLLHANTGELFF	.	TRBV29-1	TRBJ2-2	.
TGTGCCAGCAGCCCAACAGGGGCCTCGTACCAAGAGACCCAGTACTTC	CASSPTGASYQETQYF	.	TRBV7-8	TRBJ2-5	TRBD1
TGTGCCAGCAGCCCATCTCGGACAGTCTATAGCAATCAGCCCCAGCATTTT	CASSPSRTVYSNQPQHF	.	TRBV7-2	TRBJ1-5	.
TGTGCCAGCACAGGCGGGAGCACAGATACGCAGTATTTT	CASTGGSTDTQYF	.	TRBV7-3	TRBJ2-3	.
TGTGCCTGGAGTGTAACTGGGACAGGGGGCTTCGGCACTGAAGCTTTCTTT	CAWSVTGTGGFGTEAFF	.	TRBV30	TRBJ1-1	TRBD1
TGCGCCAGCAGCCAAGATCGCGGGAGAGGGGGGAACACCGGGGAGCTGTTTTTT	CASSQDRGRGGNTGELFF	.	TRBV4-3	TRBJ2-2	.
TGTGCCAGCAGCGTAGCACTTTTCCCTATGGACATTCAGTACTTC	CASSVALFPMDIQYF	.	TRBV9	TRBJ2-4	.
TGCAGCGTTGAAATAGAAGCTAACTATGGCTACACCTTC	CSVEIEANYGYTF	.	TRBV29-1	TRBJ1-2	.